This T cell receptor (beta chain) derives from a study of early stage breast cancer tumors. Study in general: ER+/PR+/HER2- status applied to about 80% of the 16 invasive breast tumors.

V shed 8 bases, J shed 14 bases, and the junction held 19 bases outside the gene matches. From germline, CDR1 is GTSNPN and CDR2 SVGIG (reference sequence). This CDR3 region has 13 residues. A remark on this clone: The antigen remains unidentified.

Only in-frame clones appear in the TCRdb table, and some are missing; sequencing was by immunoSEQ multiplex PCR. Among about 72,000 clones listed, around 85% were seen once. Study findings and constraints: Tumors had about 2.5-fold higher T cell density and higher clonality than adjacent normal breast tissue. Tumor and normal breast were distinguished via blood comparison in 14 of 16 patients.

The sequence came from a person in their sixties with breast cancer. Sequencing was performed on blood. The rearrangement links TRBV30 to TRBJ2-5, with 8 positions matching TRBD1. The CDR3 DNA sequence: TGTGCCGGTTCACAGGGGGGTGGAGACCCATCATACTTC. Translation: CAGSQGGGDPSYF.